This T cell receptor beta chain was retrieved from a study of blood T cell repertoires in COVID-19. Per the study methods: Reference gene primer amplification in the assay estimated nucleated cell counts. Method: immunoSEQ multiplex PCR; TCRdb's copy keeps in-frame clones and lacks some. V and J calls and clone size come straight from that table; D and trimming were deduced from the DNA. The sample records 150,000 or so clones, about 85% being singletons. Seattle-derived patients entered the study during active infection and were followed longitudinally. The CDR3 consists of 16 residues. After removal of 5 bases from V and 5 bases from J, the junction contained 12 bases not matched to a gene. Germline CDR1 LNHDA, CDR2 SQIVND (reference sequence).

The sequence came from a man in his sixties with COVID-19, enrolled during active disease. The V gene is TRBV19, the J gene TRBJ2-1; 7 bases map to TRBD1. Input material: peripheral blood. In DNA form, the CDR3 reads TGTGCCAGTAGTCCCAGACAGGGAAGGGCAGACAATGAGCAGTTCTTC. Translated: CASSPRQGRADNEQFF. The full variable domain, its missing parts supplied by reference TRBV19 and TRBJ2-1, is DGGITQSPKYLFRKEGQNVTLSCEQNLNHDAMYWYRQDPGQGLRLIYYSQIVNDFQKGDIAEGYSVSREKKESFPLTVTSAQKNPTAFYLCASSPRQGRADNEQFFGPGTRLTVL.